This T cell receptor beta chain was obtained from a study of graft-versus-host responses after intestinal transplantation. Study information: Multivisceral, liver-intestinal, or isolated intestinal grafts were transplanted into recipients. Every one of the recipients received anti-thymocyte globulin induction and afterwards took tacrolimus and steroids for approximately three years. Broader study findings: Recipient-marrow GvH clones were detected, some having first appeared in ileum or blood. The highest levels of circulating GvH clones went along with early declines in HvG clones after transplant.

The CDR3 runs 14 residues. V shed 2 bases and J shed 1 base, with 8 bases lying between them. The V gene's germline CDR1 is KGHSH and CDR2 LQKENI. Note on this clone: Its target is not known.

Libraries were prepared by immunoSEQ multiplex PCR; TCRdb keeps only in-frame clonotypes and omits some of them. The sample consists of 85,000 to 130,000 clones, roughly 87% of them appearing once. V gene TRBV18 combines with J gene TRBJ2-5, with D hard to call. The specimen was unstimulated CD4+ T cells sorted from spleen or lymph node cells, collected before intestinal transplant. This TCR derives from a human donor who received an intestinal transplant. CDR3 amino acids: CASSPVNSQETQYF. For the CDR3, the DNA is TGTGCCAGCTCACCAGTAAACAGCCAAGAGACCCAGTACTTC.